The rows below give T cell receptor beta chains drawn from one sample of a study of blood T cell repertoires in COVID-19. TCRdb's table, derived via immunoSEQ multiplex PCR, lists solely in-frame clones and lacks some. The table includes some 260,000 clones, over 75% detected once. Sequencing was carried out using peripheral blood. These receptor sequences come from a woman in her seventies with COVID-19, enrolled during active disease. The CDR3 runs from the conserved cysteine through the conserved F or W. Fields, in order: V gene, D gene, clone size, J gene, CDR3 protein, CDR3 DNA. A D gene is named only where the DNA matches it firmly. Rows may omit the clone size; those that give it use once, few, many or a size class.

v_call: TRBV5-4; d_call: TRBD2; clone_size: .; j_call: TRBJ2-1; cdr3_aa: CASSLGSGNSYNEQFF; cdr3_nt: TGTGCCAGCAGCTTGGGTAGCGGGAACTCCTACAATGAGCAGTTCTTC
v_call: TRBV19; d_call: .; clone_size: .; j_call: TRBJ1-1; cdr3_aa: CASSIDGRTEAFF; cdr3_nt: TGTGCCAGTAGTATAGATGGCAGGACTGAAGCTTTCTTT
v_call: TRBV7-7; d_call: .; clone_size: .; j_call: TRBJ1-1; cdr3_aa: CASSLRTGTEAFF; cdr3_nt: TGTGCTAGCAGCTTGCGGACGGGGACTGAAGCTTTCTTT
v_call: TRBV21-1; d_call: .; clone_size: .; j_call: TRBJ1-2; cdr3_aa: CASSMSPPPGTGLNYGYTF; cdr3_nt: TGTGCCAGCAGCATGTCCCCCCCGCCCGGGACAGGGTTGAACTATGGCTACACCTTC
v_call: TRBV3-1/TRBV3-2; d_call: TRBD2; clone_size: few; j_call: TRBJ2-1; cdr3_aa: CASSPSGSNEQFF; cdr3_nt: TGTGCCAGCAGCCCTAGCGGGAGTAATGAGCAGTTCTTC
v_call: TRBV19; d_call: .; clone_size: .; j_call: TRBJ2-7; cdr3_aa: CASRARISSYEQYF; cdr3_nt: TGTGCCAGTAGGGCTAGGATCAGCTCCTACGAGCAGTACTTC
v_call: TRBV19; d_call: .; clone_size: .; j_call: TRBJ2-2; cdr3_aa: CASSPPLLNTGELFF; cdr3_nt: TGTGCCAGTAGTCCCCCACTATTAAACACCGGGGAGCTGTTTTTT
v_call: TRBV5-1; d_call: .; clone_size: few; j_call: TRBJ1-2; cdr3_aa: CASSLAFQGNWDGYTF; cdr3_nt: TGCGCCAGCAGCTTGGCCTTCCAGGGAAATTGGGATGGCTACACCTTC
v_call: TRBV5-1; d_call: TRBD1; clone_size: .; j_call: TRBJ1-6; cdr3_aa: CASSSTGGSSPLHF; cdr3_nt: TGCGCCAGCAGCTCGACAGGGGGCTCTTCACCCCTCCACTTT
v_call: TRBV3-1/TRBV3-2; d_call: .; clone_size: .; j_call: TRBJ2-2; cdr3_aa: CASSSQGGGGELFF; cdr3_nt: TGTGCCAGCAGCTCCCAGGGGGGAGGCGGGGAGCTGTTTTTT
v_call: TRBV4-1; d_call: TRBD2; clone_size: .; j_call: TRBJ2-7; cdr3_aa: CASSPVGSGRYEQYF; cdr3_nt: TGCGCCAGCAGCCCGGTTGGTAGCGGGAGATACGAGCAGTACTTC
v_call: TRBV6-5; d_call: TRBD1; clone_size: few; j_call: TRBJ1-4; cdr3_aa: CASRMDRANEKLFF; cdr3_nt: TGTGCCAGCAGGATGGACAGGGCTAATGAAAAACTGTTTTTT
v_call: TRBV29-1; d_call: .; clone_size: .; j_call: TRBJ1-2; cdr3_aa: CSGDTNYGYTF; cdr3_nt: TGCAGCGGTGACACTAACTATGGCTACACCTTC
v_call: TRBV27; d_call: .; clone_size: .; j_call: TRBJ1-6; cdr3_aa: CASSFGSSYNSPLHF; cdr3_nt: TGTGCCAGCAGTTTCGGGAGCTCCTATAATTCACCCCTCCACTTT
v_call: TRBV4-1; d_call: .; clone_size: .; j_call: TRBJ2-3; cdr3_aa: CASSLTGEPTDTQYF; cdr3_nt: TGCGCCAGCAGCCTCACCGGGGAGCCCACAGATACGCAGTATTTT
v_call: TRBV7-2; d_call: .; clone_size: .; j_call: TRBJ2-7; cdr3_aa: CASSSRGTAEQYF; cdr3_nt: TGTGCCAGCAGCTCGCGCGGGACAGCCGAGCAGTACTTC
v_call: TRBV7-2; d_call: .; clone_size: .; j_call: TRBJ1-5; cdr3_aa: CASSMDRGNQPQHF; cdr3_nt: TGTGCCAGCAGCATGGACAGAGGCAATCAGCCCCAGCATTTT
v_call: TRBV5-4; d_call: TRBD1; clone_size: .; j_call: TRBJ1-2; cdr3_aa: CASSSRGQGYGYTF; cdr3_nt: TGTGCCAGCAGCTCAAGGGGGCAGGGCTATGGCTACACCTTC
v_call: TRBV9; d_call: TRBD1; clone_size: .; j_call: TRBJ2-2; cdr3_aa: CASSVVGTGYTGELFF; cdr3_nt: TGTGCCAGCAGCGTAGTCGGGACAGGGTACACCGGGGAGCTGTTTTTT
v_call: TRBV6-1; d_call: .; clone_size: .; j_call: TRBJ1-1; cdr3_aa: CASSERGLRAFF; cdr3_nt: TGTGCCAGCAGTGAACGGGGGTTGAGGGCTTTCTTT
v_call: TRBV11-3; d_call: .; clone_size: once; j_call: TRBJ1-2; cdr3_aa: CASSFSRVDGGYTF; cdr3_nt: TGTGCCAGCAGCTTCTCCAGGGTCGACGGTGGCTACACCTTC
v_call: TRBV5-1; d_call: TRBD2; clone_size: .; j_call: TRBJ2-7; cdr3_aa: CASSLDGGGNYEQYF; cdr3_nt: TGCGCCAGCAGCTTGGACGGCGGGGGGAACTACGAGCAGTACTTC